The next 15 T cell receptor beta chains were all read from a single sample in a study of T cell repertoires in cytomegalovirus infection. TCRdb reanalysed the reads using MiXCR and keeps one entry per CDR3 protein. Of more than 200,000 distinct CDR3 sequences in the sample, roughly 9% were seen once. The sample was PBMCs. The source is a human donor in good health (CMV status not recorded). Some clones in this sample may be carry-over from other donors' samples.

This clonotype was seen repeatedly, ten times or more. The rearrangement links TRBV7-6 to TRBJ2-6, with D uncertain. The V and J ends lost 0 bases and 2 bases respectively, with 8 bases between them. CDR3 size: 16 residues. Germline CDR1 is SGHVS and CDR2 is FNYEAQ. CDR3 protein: CASSLAKLAGANVLTF. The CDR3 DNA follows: TGTGCCAGCAGCTTAGCGAAGTTGGCTGGGGCCAACGTCCTGACTTTC.

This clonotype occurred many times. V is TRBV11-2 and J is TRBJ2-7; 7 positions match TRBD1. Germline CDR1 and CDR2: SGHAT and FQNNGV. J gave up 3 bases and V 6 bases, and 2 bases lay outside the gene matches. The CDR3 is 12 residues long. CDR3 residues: CASRRDSYEQYF. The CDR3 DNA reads TGTGCCAGCAGACGGGACAGCTACGAGCAGTACTTC.

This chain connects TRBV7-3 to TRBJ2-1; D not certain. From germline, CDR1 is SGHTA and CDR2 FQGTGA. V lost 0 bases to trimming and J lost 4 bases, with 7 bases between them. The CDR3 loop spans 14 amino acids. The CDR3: CASSLTADYNEQFF. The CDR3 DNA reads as TGTGCCAGCAGCTTAACCGCGGATTACAATGAGCAGTTCTTC.

CDR3 coding DNA: TGTGCCTGGAGAGCCCTAGCGGACCCAGATACGCAGTATTTT. As protein: CAWRALADPDTQYF. The chain joins TRBV30 to TRBJ2-3, with 7 bases fitting TRBD2. This CDR3 has 14 residues. Germline assignment: CDR1 GTSNPN and CDR2 SVGIG (reference sequence). J was trimmed by 4 bases and V by 3 bases; bases with no gene match: 7.

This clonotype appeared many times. In nucleotides, the CDR3 is TGTGCCACCACAGGGGGCGCTTATTCACCCCTCCACTTT. This codes for CATTGGAYSPLHF. The chain carries TRBV7-2 and TRBJ1-6, with 9 bases matching TRBD1. V gave up 10 bases and J gave up 8 bases; unmatched junction bases: 6. The germline V gene has CDR1 SGHTA and CDR2 FQGNSA. This CDR3 contains 13 residues.

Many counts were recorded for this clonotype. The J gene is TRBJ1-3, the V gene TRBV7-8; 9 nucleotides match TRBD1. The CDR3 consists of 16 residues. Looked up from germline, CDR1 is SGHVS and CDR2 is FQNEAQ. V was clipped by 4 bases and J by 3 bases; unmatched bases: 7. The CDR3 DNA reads TGTGCCAGCAGCTCACAGGGGGCTATGGGTGGAAACACCATATATTTT. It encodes CASSSQGAMGGNTIYF.

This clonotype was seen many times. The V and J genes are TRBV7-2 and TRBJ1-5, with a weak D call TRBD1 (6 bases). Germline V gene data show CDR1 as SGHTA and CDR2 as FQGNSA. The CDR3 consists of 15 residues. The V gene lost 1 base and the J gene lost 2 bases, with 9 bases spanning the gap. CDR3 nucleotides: TGTGCCAGCAGCTTAGTGGGGGCCCGCAATCAGCCCCAGCATTTT. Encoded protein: CASSLVGARNQPQHF.

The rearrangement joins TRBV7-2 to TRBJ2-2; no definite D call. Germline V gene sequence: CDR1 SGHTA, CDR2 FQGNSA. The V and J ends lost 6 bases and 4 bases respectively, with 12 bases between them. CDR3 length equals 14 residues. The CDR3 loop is CASSFTFLTGELFF. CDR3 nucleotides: TGTGCCAGCAGTTTCACCTTTCTCACCGGGGAGCTGTTTTTT.

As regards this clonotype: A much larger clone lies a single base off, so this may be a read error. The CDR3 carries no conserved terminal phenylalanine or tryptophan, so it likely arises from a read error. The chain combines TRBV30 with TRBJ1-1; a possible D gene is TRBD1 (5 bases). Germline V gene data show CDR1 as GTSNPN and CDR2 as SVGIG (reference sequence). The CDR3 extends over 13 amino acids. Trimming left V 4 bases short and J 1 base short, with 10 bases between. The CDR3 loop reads CAWMDTPNTEAFY. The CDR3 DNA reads TGTGCCTGGATGGACACCCCGAACACTGAAGCTTTCTAT.

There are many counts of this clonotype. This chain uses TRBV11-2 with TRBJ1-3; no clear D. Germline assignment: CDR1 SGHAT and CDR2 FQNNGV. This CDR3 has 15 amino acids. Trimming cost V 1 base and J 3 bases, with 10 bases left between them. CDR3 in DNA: TGTGCCAGCAGCTTAGTTGCAAGGCTTGGAAACACCATATATTTT. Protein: CASSLVARLGNTIYF.

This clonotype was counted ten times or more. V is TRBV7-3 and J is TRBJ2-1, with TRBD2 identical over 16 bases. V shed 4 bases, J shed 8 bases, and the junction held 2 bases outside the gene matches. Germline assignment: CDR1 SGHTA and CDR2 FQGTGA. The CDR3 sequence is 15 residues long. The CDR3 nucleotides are TGTGCCAGCAGCTCCGGGACTAGCGGGGGGGATGAGCAGTTCTTC. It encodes CASSSGTSGGDEQFF.

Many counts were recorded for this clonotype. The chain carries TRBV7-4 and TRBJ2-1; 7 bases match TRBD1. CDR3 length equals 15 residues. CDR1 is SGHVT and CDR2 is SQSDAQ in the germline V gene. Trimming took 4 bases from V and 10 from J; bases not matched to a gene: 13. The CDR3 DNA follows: TGTGCCAGCAGCTACTCCAGGGGGAGAGCGGTAGAGCAGTTCTTC. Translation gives CASSYSRGRAVEQFF.

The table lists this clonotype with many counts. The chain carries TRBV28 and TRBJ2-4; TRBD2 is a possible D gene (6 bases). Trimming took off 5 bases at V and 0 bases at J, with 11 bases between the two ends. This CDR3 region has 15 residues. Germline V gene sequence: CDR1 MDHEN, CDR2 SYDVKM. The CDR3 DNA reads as TGTGCCAGCAGTCCGGAGGGAGGAGCCAAAAACATTCAGTACTTC. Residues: CASSPEGGAKNIQYF.

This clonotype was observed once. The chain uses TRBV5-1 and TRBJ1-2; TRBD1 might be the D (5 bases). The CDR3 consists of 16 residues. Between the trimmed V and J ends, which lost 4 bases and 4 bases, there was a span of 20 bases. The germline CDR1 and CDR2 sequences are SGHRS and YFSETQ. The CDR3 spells CASSHRRDPEGYGYTF. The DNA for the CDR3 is TGCGCCAGCAGCCACCGGAGGGACCCGGAAGGCTATGGCTACACCTTC.

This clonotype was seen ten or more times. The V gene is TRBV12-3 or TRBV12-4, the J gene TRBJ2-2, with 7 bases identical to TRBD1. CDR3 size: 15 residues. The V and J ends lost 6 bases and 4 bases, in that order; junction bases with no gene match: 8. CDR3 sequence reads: CASRDPGGSTGELFF. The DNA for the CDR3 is TGTGCCAGCAGAGACCCAGGGGGTAGCACCGGGGAGCTGTTTTTT.